One and the same sample provided the 19 T cell receptor beta chains below, sequenced in a study of blood T cells in healthy people across ages. For the second PCR, which ran for about 6 to 11 cycles, a sample-barcoded 5' primer and a J-beta primer mix were used. MiXCR, applied by TCRdb to the 5' RACE reads, yields one record per CDR3 protein. The profile shows about 1.4 million distinct CDR3 sequences, approximately 59% of them singletons. The source material was blood. The receptors come from a man younger than 30 in good health.

The chain links TRBV10-2 to TRBJ2-1; D call uncertain. The CDR3 contains 14 residues. Per the germline V gene, CDR1 is WSHSY and CDR2 is SAAADI. V dropped 7 bases and J dropped 2 bases, with 12 bases sitting between them. Written as DNA, the CDR3 is TGCGCCAGCAATGGCCCGTCGACCTACAATGAGCAGTTCTTC. Translated: CASNGPSTYNEQFF.

V is TRBV20-1 and J is TRBJ2-1; 9 bases fit TRBD2. Germline V CDR1 and CDR2: DFQATT, SNEGSKA (reference sequence). CDR3 length equals 12 residues. V shed 2 bases and J 7 bases; nucleotides not matched to a gene: 0. CDR3 DNA: TGCAGTGCTAGAACTAGCGGGAATGAGCAGTTCTTC. This gives the protein CSARTSGNEQFF.

The chain employs TRBV25-1 and TRBJ2-7, with 13 bases identical to TRBD2. Germline CDR1 MGHDK, CDR2 SYGVNS. Trimming removed 7 bases from V and 1 base from J; junction bases left unmatched: 4. The CDR3 is 15 amino acids. In DNA form, the CDR3 reads TGTGCCAGCACCGGGACTAGCGGGGAGTCCTACGAGCAGTACTTC. This codes for CASTGTSGESYEQYF.

The chain recombines TRBV28 with TRBJ2-1; D possibly corresponds to TRBD2 (6 bases). With 2 bases removed from V and 3 bases from J, the gap between germline ends came to 11 bases. The germline V gene has CDR1 MDHEN and CDR2 SYDVKM. The CDR3 is 15 residues long. CDR3 residues: CASSLTAGYYNEQFF. The CDR3 DNA reads as TGTGCCAGCAGTTTAACAGCGGGCTACTACAATGAGCAGTTCTTC.

The CDR3 loop is CSASHRAGGSSGNTIYF. The CDR3 DNA is TGCAGTGCTAGCCACAGGGCAGGGGGTAGCTCTGGAAACACCATATATTTT. V and J are TRBV20-1 and TRBJ1-3; 7 bases are shared with TRBD1. The V gene's germline CDR1 is DFQATT and CDR2 SNEGSKA (reference sequence). Trimming took 3 bases from V and 0 from J; bases not matched to a gene: 11. The CDR3 spans 17 residues.

The genes are TRBV4-1 and TRBJ2-3; 7 bases align to TRBD1. Germline CDR1 reads MGHRA; CDR2 reads YSYEKL. Losses at the gene ends were 1 base for V and 5 bases for J; bases not matched to a gene: 6. The CDR3 runs 15 residues. In DNA, the CDR3 is TGCGCCAGCAGCCAAGGCCCATGGACAGGAGATACGCAGTATTTT. This codes for CASSQGPWTGDTQYF.

The chain recombines TRBV6-6 with TRBJ1-1; maybe TRBD1 (6 bases). The CDR3 is 13 residues long. Germline V lookup: CDR1 MNHNY, CDR2 SVGAGI (reference sequence). The germline V and J ends were trimmed by 2 bases and 8 bases, with 12 bases remaining between them. The chain's CDR3 is CASSYTGTPEAFF. CDR3 nucleotide sequence: TGTGCCAGCAGTTACACCGGGACACCAGAAGCTTTCTTT.

The rearrangement links TRBV10-2 to TRBJ2-7, with TRBD1 matching 7 bases. V dropped 0 bases and J dropped 3; count of bases not matched to a gene: 8. Per the germline V gene, CDR1 is WSHSY and CDR2 is SAAADI. This CDR3 is 16 amino acids long. As DNA, the CDR3 is TGCGCCAGCAGTGAGTCGATGAGTACAGGGGACTACGAGCAGTACTTC. Translated: CASSESMSTGDYEQYF.

The rearrangement links TRBV20-1 to TRBJ2-3; D perhaps matches TRBD1 (5 bases). Germline V CDR1 and CDR2: DFQATT, SNEGSKA (reference sequence). V was cut by 7 bases and J by 6 bases, with 8 bases left in between. CDR3 length equals 10 residues. This chain's CDR3 is CSGGKDTQYF. CDR3 nucleotides: TGCAGTGGGGGCAAGGATACGCAGTATTTT.

J is TRBJ2-4 and V is TRBV20-1; 8 nucleotides match TRBD2. Per the germline V gene, CDR1 is DFQATT and CDR2 is SNEGSKA (reference sequence). The CDR3 is 14 residues long. Germline trimming cut 3 bases from V and 8 bases from J; bases unmatched to any gene: 9. In nucleotides, the CDR3 is TGCAGTGCTAGGTCGGCGGGAGGCGTCGACATTCAGTACTTC. Translating gives CSARSAGGVDIQYF.

The chain recombines TRBV20-1 with TRBJ1-5; D is undetermined. There are 14 residues in the CDR3. V dropped 3 bases and J dropped 2 bases, with 11 bases sitting between them. Germline V lookup: CDR1 DFQATT, CDR2 SNEGSKA (reference sequence). In DNA, the CDR3 is TGCAGTGCTAGGACGCTGGCAGGCAATCAGCCCCAGCATTTT. Translation: CSARTLAGNQPQHF.

The V and J genes are TRBV11-2 and TRBJ2-1; 8 nucleotides line up with TRBD2. This CDR3 has 16 amino acids. V was clipped by 5 bases and J by 7 bases; unmatched bases: 13. Per the germline V gene, CDR1 is SGHAT and CDR2 is FQNNGV. The CDR3 coding sequence is TGTGCCAGCAGCCCGAGAGCGGGAGTTGTCGGGAATGAGCAGTTCTTC. It yields the protein CASSPRAGVVGNEQFF.

DNA for the CDR3: TGTGCCATCAGTGAGGTGGTACTAGAGTACAATGAGCAGTTCTTC. Translating it yields CAISEVVLEYNEQFF. This chain uses TRBV10-3 with TRBJ2-1; tentative D call: TRBD2 (5 bases). The germline V gene encodes CDR1 ENHRY and CDR2 SYGVKD. V lost 2 bases, J lost 4 bases, and 12 bases lay in between. This CDR3 spans 15 amino acids.

The chain carries TRBV4-2 and TRBJ2-1; 10 nucleotides match TRBD2. Germline lookup yields CDR1 LGHNA and CDR2 YNFKEQ. This CDR3 contains 19 residues. Unmatched junction bases numbered 11, after V lost 0 bases and J lost 3 bases. CDR3 sequence reads: CASSQETGLAGEYYNEQFF. In DNA form, the CDR3 reads TGTGCCAGCAGCCAAGAGACGGGGCTAGCGGGGGAGTACTACAATGAGCAGTTCTTC.

The gene calls are TRBV4-1 and TRBJ2-1; 8 nucleotides align to TRBD2. This CDR3 region has 17 residues. CDR1 and CDR2 (germline): MGHRA, YSYEKL. The junction had 8 bases not matched to a gene; V was cut back by 4 bases and J by 0 bases. In DNA, the CDR3 is TGCGCCAGCAGCCTCCCCGGCGGGGGGAGCTCCTACAATGAGCAGTTCTTC. Protein: CASSLPGGGSSYNEQFF.

This clonotype was counted once. The final CDR3 position lacks the conserved phenylalanine or tryptophan, pointing to a likely read error. This CDR3 is CASRASLGADTQYL. The CDR3, as DNA: TGTGCCAGCCGAGCGAGTTTGGGGGCAGATACGCAGTATCTT. V usage is TRBV25-1 and J usage is TRBJ2-3; D may match TRBD1 or TRBD2 (5 bases each). Germline CDR1 reads MGHDK; CDR2 reads SYGVNS. The V and J ends lost 8 bases and 4 bases respectively, with 16 bases between them. This CDR3 has 14 amino acids.

The rearrangement joins TRBV25-1 to TRBJ2-7, with 7 bases identical to TRBD1. The germline V gene has CDR1 MGHDK and CDR2 SYGVNS. CDR3 size: 14 residues. The junction had 10 bases not matched to a gene; V was cut back by 8 bases and J by 3 bases. DNA of the CDR3: TGTGCCAGCCTCCCTCCAGGGGGTTTCTACGAGCAGTACTTC. As protein: CASLPPGGFYEQYF.

The J gene is TRBJ2-1, the V gene TRBV7-9, with D perhaps matching TRBD2 (6 bases). Germline CDR1 and CDR2: SEHNR and FQNEAQ (reference sequence). Trimming pared 5 bases from V and 6 bases from J, leaving 14 bases between. The CDR3 runs to 14 residues. The CDR3 spells CASSPWRGPNEQFF. In DNA form, the CDR3 reads TGTGCCAGCAGCCCCTGGAGGGGCCCCAATGAGCAGTTCTTC.

This chain links TRBV30 with TRBJ1-2, with D possibly being TRBD1 (6 bases). Germline V gives CDR1 GTSNPN, CDR2 SVGIG (reference sequence). The CDR3 consists of 17 residues. V was shortened by 5 bases and J by 0 bases, with 22 bases between the two germline ends. The CDR3 DNA is TGTGCCTGGGCCCCCGTCACAGGGTTGGGGTCTAACTATGGCTACACCTTC. Translating gives CAWAPVTGLGSNYGYTF.